The clone carrying this TCR beta chain was observed a handful of times. The data stem from a study of blood T cell repertoires in COVID-19. Background on the study: Some COVID-19 samples were acute and others convalescent; all came from the United States, Italy and Spain. Sample material is recorded as cDNA or gDNA derived from T cells, B-cell-depleted T cells, or PBMCs.

Original processing notes: Scientists estimated how many nucleated cells there were by amplifying reference gene primers. TCRdb's copy holds only in-frame clones and misses some; the assay was immunoSEQ multiplex PCR. That table supplies the V and J calls and clone size; D and trimming were determined from the DNA. The sample lists 150,000 to 200,000 clones; approximately 88% were seen once. Germline values: CDR1 ENHRY, CDR2 SYGVKD. The V gene end was trimmed by 3 bases and the J gene end by 4 bases; junction bases not matched to a gene: 7. The CDR3 has 17 residues. This receptor was taken from a human donor in a cohort sampled during active COVID-19. The V gene is TRBV10-3, the J gene TRBJ2-1; 12 bases fit TRBD1. The specimen was peripheral blood. The CDR3 is CAISDGTGGGGYNEQFF. CDR3 nucleotide sequence: TGTGCCATCAGTGACGGGACAGGGGGCGGTGGTTACAATGAGCAGTTCTTC.